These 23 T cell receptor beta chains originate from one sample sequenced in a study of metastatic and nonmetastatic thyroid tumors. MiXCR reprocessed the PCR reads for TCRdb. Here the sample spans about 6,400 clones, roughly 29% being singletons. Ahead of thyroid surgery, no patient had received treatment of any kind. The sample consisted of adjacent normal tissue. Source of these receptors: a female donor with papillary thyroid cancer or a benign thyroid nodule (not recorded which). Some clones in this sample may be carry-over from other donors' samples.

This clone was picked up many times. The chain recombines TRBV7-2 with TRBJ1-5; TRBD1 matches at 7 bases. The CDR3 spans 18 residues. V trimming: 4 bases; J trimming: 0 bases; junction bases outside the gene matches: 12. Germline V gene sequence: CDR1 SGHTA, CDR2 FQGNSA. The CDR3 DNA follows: TGTGCCAGCAGCTCCCAGGCAGGGGGTGGGGGTAGCAATCAGCCCCAGCATTTT. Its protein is CASSSQAGGGGSNQPQHF.

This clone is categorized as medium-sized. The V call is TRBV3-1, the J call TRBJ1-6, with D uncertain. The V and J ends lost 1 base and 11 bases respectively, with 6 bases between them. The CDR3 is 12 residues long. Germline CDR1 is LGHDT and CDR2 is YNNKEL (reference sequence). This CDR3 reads CASSQADAPLHF. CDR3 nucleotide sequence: TGTGCCAGCAGCCAAGCAGACGCACCCCTCCACTTT.

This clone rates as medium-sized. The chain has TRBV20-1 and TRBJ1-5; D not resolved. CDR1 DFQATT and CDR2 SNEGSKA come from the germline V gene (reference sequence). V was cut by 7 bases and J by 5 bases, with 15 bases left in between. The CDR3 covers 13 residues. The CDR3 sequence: CSGADTFYQPQHF. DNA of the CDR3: TGCAGTGGGGCAGACACATTCTATCAGCCCCAGCATTTT.

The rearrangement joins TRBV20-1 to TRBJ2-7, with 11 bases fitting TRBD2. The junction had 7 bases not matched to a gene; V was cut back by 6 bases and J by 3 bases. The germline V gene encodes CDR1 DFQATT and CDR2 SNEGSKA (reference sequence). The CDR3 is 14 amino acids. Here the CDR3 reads CSALQLAGVYEQYF. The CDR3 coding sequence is TGCAGTGCCCTTCAACTAGCGGGAGTCTACGAGCAGTACTTC.

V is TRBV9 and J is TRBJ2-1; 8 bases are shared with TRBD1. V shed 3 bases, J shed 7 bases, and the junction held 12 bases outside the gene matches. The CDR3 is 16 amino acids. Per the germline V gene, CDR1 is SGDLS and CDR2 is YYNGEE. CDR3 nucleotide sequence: TGTGCCAGCAGCGGGGACCGGACAGGGCATGAAAATGAGCAGTTCTTC. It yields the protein CASSGDRTGHENEQFF.

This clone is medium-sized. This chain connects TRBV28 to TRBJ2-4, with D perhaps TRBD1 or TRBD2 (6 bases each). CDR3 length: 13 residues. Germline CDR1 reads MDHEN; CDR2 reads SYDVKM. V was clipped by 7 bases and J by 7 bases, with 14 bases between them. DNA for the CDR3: TGTGCCAGCACGGTTAGGGGGAGGAACATTCAGTACTTC. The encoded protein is CASTVRGRNIQYF. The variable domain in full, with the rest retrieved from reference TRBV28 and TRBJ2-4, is DVKVTQSSRYLVKRTGEKVFLECVQDMDHENMFWYRQDPGLGLRLIYFSYDVKMKEKGDIPEGYSVSREKKERFSLILESASTNQTSMYLCASTVRGRNIQYFGAGTRLSVL.

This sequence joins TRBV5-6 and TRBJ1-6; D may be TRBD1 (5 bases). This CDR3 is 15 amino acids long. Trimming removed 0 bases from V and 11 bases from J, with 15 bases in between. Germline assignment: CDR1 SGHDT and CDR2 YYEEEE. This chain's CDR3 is CASSLEGRARAPLHF. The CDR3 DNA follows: TGTGCCAGCAGCTTGGAGGGCAGGGCTCGGGCACCCCTCCACTTT.

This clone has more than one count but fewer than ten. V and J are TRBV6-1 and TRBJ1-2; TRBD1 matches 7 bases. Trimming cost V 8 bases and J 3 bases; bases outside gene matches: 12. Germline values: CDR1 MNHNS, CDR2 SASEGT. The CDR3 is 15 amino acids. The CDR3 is CASADRWQLDYGYTF. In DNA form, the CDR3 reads TGTGCCAGCGCGGACAGGTGGCAACTGGACTATGGCTACACCTTC.

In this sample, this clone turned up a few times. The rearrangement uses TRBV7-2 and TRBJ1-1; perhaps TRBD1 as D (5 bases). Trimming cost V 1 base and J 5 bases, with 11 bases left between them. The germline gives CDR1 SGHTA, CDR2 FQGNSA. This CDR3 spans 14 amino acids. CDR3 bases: TGTGCCAGCAGCTTAGTAACGTGGGGGACTGAAGCTTTCTTT. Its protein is CASSLVTWGTEAFF. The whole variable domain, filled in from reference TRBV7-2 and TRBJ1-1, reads GAGVSQSPSNKVTEKGKDVELRCDPISGHTALYWYRQSLGQGLEFLIYFQGNSAPDKSGLPSDRFSAERTGGSVSTLTIQRTQQEDSAVYLCASSLVTWGTEAFFGQGTRLTVV.

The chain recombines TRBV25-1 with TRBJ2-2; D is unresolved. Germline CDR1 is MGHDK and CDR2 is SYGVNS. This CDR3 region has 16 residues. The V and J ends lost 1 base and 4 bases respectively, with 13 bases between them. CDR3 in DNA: TGTGCCAGCAGTGAATTGAAGGGAAAGGGCACCGGGGAGCTGTTTTTT. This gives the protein CASSELKGKGTGELFF.

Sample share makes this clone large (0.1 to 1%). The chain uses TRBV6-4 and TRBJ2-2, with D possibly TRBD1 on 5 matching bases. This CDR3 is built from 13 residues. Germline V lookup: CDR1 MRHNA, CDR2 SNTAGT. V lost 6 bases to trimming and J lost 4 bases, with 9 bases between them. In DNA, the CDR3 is TGTGCCAGCAGAGAGCAGGGCACCGGGGAGCTGTTTTTT. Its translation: CASREQGTGELFF.

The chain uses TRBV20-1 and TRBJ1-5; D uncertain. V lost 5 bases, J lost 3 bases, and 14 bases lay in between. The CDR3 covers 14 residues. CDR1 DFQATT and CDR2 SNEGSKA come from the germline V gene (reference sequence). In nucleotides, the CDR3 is TGCAGTGCTGCCGCCGGGGAGGCCAATCAGCCCCAGCATTTT. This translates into CSAAAGEANQPQHF.

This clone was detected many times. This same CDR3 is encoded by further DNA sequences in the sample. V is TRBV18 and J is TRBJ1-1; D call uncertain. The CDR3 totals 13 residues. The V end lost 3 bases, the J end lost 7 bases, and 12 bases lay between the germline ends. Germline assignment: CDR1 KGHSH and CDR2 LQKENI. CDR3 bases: TGTGCCAGCTCACCTGGGTCTTCTCTTGAAGCTTTCTTT. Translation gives CASSPGSSLEAFF.

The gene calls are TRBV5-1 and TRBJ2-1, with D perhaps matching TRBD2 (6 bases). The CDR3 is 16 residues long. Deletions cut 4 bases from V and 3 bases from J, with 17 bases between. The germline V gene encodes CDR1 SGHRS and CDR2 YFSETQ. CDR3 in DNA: TGCGCCAGCAGCCCATTTTTCGGCGGGGACTACAATGAGCAGTTCTTC. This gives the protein CASSPFFGGDYNEQFF.

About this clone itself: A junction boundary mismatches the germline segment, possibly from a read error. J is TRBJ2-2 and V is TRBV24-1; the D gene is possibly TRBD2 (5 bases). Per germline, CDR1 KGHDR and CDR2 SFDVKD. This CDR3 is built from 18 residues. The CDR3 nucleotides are TGTGCCACCAGTTACAACCCCTCGGAAGGACTGGTCACCGGGGAGCCGTTTTTT. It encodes CATSYNPSEGLVTGEPFF.

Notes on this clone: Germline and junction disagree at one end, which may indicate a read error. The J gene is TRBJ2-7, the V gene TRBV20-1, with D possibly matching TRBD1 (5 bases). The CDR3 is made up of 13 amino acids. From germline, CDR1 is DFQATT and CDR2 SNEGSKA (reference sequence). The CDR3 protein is CCAPAEDTYEQYF. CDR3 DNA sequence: TGCTGTGCCCCGGCCGAGGACACCTACGAGCAGTACTTC.

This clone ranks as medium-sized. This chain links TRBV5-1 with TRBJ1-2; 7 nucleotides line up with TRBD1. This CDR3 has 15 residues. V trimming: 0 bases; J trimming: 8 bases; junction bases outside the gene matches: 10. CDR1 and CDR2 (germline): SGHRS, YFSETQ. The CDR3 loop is CASSLGGTATEGYTF. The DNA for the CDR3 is TGCGCCAGCAGCTTGGGGGGGACAGCGACGGAAGGCTACACCTTC. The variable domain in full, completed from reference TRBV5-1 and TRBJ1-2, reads KAGVTQTPRYLIKTRGQQVTLSCSPISGHRSVSWYQQTPGQGLQFLFEYFSETQRNKGNFPGRFSGRQFSNSRSEMNVSTLELGDSALYLCASSLGGTATEGYTFGSGTRLTVV.

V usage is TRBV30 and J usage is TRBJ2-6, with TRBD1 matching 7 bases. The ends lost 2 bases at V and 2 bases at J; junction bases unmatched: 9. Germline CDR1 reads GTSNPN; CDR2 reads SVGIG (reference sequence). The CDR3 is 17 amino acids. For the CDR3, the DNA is TGTGCCTGGAGTAGGGGGCAGGGTAGGACTGGGGCCAACGTCCTGACTTTC. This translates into CAWSRGQGRTGANVLTF.

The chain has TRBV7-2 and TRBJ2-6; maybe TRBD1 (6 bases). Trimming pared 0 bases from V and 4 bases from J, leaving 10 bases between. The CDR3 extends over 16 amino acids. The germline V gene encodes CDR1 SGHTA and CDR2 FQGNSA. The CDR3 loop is CASSLAGASGANVLTF. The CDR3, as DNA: TGTGCCAGCAGCTTAGCGGGGGCTTCGGGGGCCAACGTCCTGACTTTC.

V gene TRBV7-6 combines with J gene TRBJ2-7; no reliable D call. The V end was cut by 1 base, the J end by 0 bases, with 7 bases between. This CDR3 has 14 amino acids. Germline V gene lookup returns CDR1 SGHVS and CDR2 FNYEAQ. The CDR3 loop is CASSLVPASYEQYF. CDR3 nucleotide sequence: TGTGCCAGCAGCTTAGTCCCGGCCTCCTACGAGCAGTACTTC.

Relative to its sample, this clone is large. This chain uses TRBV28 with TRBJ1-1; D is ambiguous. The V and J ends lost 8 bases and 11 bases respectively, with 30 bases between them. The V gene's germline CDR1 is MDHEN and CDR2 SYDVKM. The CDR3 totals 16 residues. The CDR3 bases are TGTGCCAGCGGGTCGACTGGAGGTTCTCGATCCGGGGAGGCTTTCTTT. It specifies CASGSTGGSRSGEAFF.

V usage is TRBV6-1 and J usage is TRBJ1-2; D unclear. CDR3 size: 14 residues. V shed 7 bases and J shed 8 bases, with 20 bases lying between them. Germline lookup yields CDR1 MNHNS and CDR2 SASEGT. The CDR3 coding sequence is TGTGCCAGCACCGAGGGTGGGTCCTCCCGAGGCTACACCTTC. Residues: CASTEGGSSRGYTF.

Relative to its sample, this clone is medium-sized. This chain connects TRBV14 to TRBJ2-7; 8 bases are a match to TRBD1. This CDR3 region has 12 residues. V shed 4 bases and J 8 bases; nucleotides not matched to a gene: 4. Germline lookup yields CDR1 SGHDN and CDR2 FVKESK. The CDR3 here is CASSLFRGQQYF. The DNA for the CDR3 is TGTGCCAGCAGCCTTTTCAGGGGGCAGCAGTACTTC.